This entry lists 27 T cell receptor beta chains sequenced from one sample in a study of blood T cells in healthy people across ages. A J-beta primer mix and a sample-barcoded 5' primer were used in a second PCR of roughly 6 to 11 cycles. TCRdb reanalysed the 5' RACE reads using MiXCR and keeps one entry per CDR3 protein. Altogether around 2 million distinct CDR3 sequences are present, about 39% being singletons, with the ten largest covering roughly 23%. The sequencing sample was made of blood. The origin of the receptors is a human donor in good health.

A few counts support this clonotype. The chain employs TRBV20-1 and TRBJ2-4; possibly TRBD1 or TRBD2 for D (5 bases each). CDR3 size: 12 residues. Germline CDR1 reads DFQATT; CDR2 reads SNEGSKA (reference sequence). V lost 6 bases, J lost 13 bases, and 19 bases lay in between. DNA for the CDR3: TGCAGTGCCTCTCGGGACCTCTACGAACAGTACTTC. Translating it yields CSASRDLYEQYF.

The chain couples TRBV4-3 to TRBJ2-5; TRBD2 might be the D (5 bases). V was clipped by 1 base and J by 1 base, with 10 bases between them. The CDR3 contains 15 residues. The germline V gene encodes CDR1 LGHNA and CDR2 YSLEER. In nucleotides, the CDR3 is TGCGCCAGCAGCCAAGTGTCGGGGATCCAAGAGACCCAGTACTTC. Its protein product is CASSQVSGIQETQYF.

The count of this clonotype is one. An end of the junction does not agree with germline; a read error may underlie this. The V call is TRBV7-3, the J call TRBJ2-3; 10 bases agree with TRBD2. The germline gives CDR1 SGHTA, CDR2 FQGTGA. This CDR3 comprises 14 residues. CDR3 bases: TGTGCCGGCAGCTTAGCGGGGGGAGCAGATACGCAGTATTTT. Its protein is CAGSLAGGADTQYF.

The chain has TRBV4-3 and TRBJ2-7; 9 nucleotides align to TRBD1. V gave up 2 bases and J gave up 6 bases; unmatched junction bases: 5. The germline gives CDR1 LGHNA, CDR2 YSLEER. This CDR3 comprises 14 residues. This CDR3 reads CASSQRTGAGEQYF. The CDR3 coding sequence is TGCGCCAGCAGCCAACGGACAGGGGCGGGCGAGCAGTACTTC.

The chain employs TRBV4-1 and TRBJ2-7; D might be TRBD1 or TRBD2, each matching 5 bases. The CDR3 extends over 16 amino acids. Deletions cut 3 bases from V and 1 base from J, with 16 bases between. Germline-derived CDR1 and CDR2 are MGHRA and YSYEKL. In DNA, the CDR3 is TGCGCCAGCAGCCACCTAAGTGGGACGGAGTCCTACGAGCAGTACTTC. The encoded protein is CASSHLSGTESYEQYF.

The CDR3 protein is CASDDRGLSEGYTF. CDR3 DNA sequence: TGTGCCAGCGACGACAGGGGGCTATCGGAAGGCTACACCTTC. The gene calls are TRBV28 and TRBJ1-2; 10 nucleotides match TRBD1. Germline loops: CDR1 MDHEN, CDR2 SYDVKM. V shed 8 bases, J shed 8 bases, and the junction held 11 bases outside the gene matches. This CDR3 is built from 14 residues.

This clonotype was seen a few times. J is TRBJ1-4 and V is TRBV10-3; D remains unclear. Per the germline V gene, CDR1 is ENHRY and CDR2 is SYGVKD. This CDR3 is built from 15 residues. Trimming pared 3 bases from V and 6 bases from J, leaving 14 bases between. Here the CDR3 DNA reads TGTGCCATCAGTGAACGCCAGACTTACGATGAAAAACTGTTTTTT. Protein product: CAISERQTYDEKLFF.

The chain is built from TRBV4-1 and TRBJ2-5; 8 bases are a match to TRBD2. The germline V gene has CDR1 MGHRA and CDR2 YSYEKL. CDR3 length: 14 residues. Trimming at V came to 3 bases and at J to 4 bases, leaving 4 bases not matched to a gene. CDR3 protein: CASSQRGVSETQYF. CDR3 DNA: TGCGCCAGCAGCCAGCGGGGGGTGTCAGAGACCCAGTACTTC.

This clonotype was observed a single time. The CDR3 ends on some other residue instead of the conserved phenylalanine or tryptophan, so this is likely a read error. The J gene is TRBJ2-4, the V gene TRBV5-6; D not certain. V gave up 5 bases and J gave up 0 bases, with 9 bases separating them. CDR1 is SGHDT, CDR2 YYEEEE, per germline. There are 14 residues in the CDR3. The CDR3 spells CASRQATAKNIQYC. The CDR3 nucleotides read TGTGCCAGCAGGCAGGCAACAGCCAAAAACATTCAGTACTGC.

Here the CDR3 reads CSVEVGGANQNEQFF. In DNA form, the CDR3 reads TGCAGCGTTGAGGTTGGGGGGGCAAATCAGAATGAGCAGTTCTTC. This chain uses TRBV29-1 with TRBJ2-1; TRBD2 might be the D (7 bases). CDR1 and CDR2 (germline): SQVTM, ANQGSEA. The CDR3 is 15 residues long. The V end was cut by 3 bases, the J end by 7 bases, with 19 bases between.

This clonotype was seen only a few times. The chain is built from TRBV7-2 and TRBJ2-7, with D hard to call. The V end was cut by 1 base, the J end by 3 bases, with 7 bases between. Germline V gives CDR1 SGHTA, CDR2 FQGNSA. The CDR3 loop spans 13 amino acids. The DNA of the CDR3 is TGTGCCAGCAGCTTAGTTTACGGCTACGAGCAGTACTTC. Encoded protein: CASSLVYGYEQYF.

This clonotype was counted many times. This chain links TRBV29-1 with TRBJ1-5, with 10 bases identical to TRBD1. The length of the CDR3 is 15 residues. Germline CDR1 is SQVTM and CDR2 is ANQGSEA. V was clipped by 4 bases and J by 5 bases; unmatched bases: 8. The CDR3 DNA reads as TGCAGCGTTGGGTCGGGACAGGGGCGGCATCAGCCCCAGCATTTT. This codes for CSVGSGQGRHQPQHF.

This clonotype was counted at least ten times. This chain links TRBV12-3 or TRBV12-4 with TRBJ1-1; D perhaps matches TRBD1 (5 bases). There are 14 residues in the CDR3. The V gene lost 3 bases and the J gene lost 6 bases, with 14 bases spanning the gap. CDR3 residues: CASSFLGVTSEAFF. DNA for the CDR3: TGTGCCAGCAGTTTTCTGGGGGTTACCTCTGAAGCTTTCTTT.

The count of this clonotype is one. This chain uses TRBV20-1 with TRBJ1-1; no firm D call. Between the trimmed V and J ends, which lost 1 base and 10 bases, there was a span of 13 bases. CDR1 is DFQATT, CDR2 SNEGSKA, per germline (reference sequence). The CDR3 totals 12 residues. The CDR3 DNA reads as TGCAGTGCTAGAGGGCGGGGAGGAGGAGCTTTCTTT. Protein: CSARGRGGGAFF.

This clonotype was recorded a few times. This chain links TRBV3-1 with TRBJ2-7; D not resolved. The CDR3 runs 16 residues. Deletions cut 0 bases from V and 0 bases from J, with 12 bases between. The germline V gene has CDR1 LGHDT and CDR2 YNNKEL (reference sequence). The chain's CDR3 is CASSQEWEGNSYEQYF. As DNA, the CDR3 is TGTGCCAGCAGCCAAGAATGGGAAGGGAACTCCTACGAGCAGTACTTC.

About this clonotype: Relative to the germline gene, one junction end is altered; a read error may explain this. The CDR3 coding sequence is TGTGTCAGCAGCCAAGCCGGGACTAGCGGATCCTACGAGCAGTACTTC. The encoded protein is CVSSQAGTSGSYEQYF. The V and J genes are TRBV3-1 and TRBJ2-4; 11 bases are shared with TRBD2. The J call is doubtful: the DNA matches TRBJ2-7 better. CDR1 is LGHDT and CDR2 is YNNKEL in the germline V gene (reference sequence). The CDR3 runs to 16 residues.

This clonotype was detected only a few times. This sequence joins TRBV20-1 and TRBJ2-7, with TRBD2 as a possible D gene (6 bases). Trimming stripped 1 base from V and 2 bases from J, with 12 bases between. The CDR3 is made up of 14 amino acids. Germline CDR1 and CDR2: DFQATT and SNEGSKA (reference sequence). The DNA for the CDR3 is TGCAGTGCTAGAGGGTGGGACTTGACCTACGAGCAGTACTTC. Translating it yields CSARGWDLTYEQYF.

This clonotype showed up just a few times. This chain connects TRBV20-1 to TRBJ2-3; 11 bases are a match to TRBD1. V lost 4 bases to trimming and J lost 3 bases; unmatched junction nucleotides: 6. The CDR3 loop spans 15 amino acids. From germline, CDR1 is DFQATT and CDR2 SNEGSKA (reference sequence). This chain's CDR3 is CSAIGQGARTDTQYF. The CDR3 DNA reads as TGCAGTGCTATAGGACAGGGGGCGCGGACAGATACGCAGTATTTT.

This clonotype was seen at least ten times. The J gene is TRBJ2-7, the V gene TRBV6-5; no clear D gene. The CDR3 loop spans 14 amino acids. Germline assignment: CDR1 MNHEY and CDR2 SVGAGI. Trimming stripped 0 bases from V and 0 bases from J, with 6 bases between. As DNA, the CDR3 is TGTGCCAGCAGTTACTCGCACAGCTCCTACGAGCAGTACTTC. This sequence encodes CASSYSHSSYEQYF.

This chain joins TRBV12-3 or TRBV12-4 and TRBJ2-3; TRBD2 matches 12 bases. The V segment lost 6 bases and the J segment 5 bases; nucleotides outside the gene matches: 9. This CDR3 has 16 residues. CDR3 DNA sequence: TGTGCCAGCAGCACGCTAGCGGGGGGGCGAGGAGATACGCAGTATTTT. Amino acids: CASSTLAGGRGDTQYF.

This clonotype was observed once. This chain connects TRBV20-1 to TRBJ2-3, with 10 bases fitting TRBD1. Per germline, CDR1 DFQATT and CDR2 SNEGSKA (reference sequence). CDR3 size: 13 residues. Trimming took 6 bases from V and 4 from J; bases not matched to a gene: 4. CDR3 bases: TGCAGTGCCCGGGACAGGGGCCCAGATACGCAGTATTTT. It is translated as CSARDRGPDTQYF.

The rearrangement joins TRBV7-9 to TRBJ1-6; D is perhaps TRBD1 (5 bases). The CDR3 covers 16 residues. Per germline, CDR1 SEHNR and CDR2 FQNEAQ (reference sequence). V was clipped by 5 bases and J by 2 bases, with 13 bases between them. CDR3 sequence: CASSPPGGTYNSPLHF. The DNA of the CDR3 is TGTGCCAGCAGCCCCCCCGGGGGAACCTATAATTCACCCCTCCACTTT.

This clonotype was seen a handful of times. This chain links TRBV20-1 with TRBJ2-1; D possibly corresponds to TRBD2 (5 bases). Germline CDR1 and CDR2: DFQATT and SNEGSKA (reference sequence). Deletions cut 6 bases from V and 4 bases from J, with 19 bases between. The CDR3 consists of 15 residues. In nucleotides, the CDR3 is TGCAGTGCCTCCCCCATGGGCGGGCCTTACAATGAGCAGTTCTTC. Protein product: CSASPMGGPYNEQFF.

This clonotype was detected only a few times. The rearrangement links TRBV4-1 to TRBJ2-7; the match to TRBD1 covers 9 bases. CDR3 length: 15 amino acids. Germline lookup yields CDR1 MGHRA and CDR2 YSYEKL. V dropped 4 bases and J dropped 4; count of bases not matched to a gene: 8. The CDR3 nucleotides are TGCGCCAGCAGCCCCAGACAGGGGGTTCGGTACGAGCAGTACTTC. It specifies CASSPRQGVRYEQYF.

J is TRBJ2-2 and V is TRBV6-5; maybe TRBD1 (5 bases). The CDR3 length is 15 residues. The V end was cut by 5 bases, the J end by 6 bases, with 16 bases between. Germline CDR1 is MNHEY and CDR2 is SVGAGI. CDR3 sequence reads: CASSRGQGPPGELFF. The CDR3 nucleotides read TGTGCCAGCAGTAGAGGACAAGGCCCCCCCGGGGAGCTGTTTTTT.

CDR3 nucleotide sequence: TGCGCCAGCAGCTTGGGGTCCGGGGGGCCGAGCGGCTATGGCTACACCTTC. Translated, it gives CASSLGSGGPSGYGYTF. V and J are TRBV5-1 and TRBJ1-2; a possible D gene is TRBD1 (6 bases). The ends were cut back, 0 bases at V and 4 bases at J, with 19 bases in the middle. CDR1 and CDR2 (germline): SGHRS, YFSETQ. The CDR3 consists of 17 residues.

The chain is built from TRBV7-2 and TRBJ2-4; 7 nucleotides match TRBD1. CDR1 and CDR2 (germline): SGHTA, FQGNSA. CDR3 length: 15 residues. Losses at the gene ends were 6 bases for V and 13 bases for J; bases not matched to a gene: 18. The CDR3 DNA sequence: TGTGCCAGCAGGCAAACCGGGACAGATTACAATGAGCAGTACTTC. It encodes CASRQTGTDYNEQYF.